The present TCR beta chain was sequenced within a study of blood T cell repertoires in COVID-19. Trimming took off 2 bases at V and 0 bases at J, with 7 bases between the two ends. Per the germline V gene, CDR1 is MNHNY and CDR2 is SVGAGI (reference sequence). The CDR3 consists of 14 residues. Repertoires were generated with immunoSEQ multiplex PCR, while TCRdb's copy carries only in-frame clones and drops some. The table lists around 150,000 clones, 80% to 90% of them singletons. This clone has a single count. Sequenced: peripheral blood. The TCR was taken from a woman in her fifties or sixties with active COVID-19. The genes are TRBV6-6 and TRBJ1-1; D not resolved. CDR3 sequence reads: CASSYPGMNTEAFF. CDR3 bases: TGTGCCAGCAGTTACCCGGGGATGAACACTGAAGCTTTCTTT.